This TCR beta chain comes out of a study of shared clonotypes between healthy human individuals. Whole-study results and caveats: On the whole, naive subsets had larger estimated richness than memory subsets had.

About this clone: The antigen is undetermined. Within the sample, other DNA sequences also encode this same CDR3.

Germline values: CDR1 KGHSH, CDR2 LQKENI. V was cut by 3 bases and J by 4 bases, with 9 bases left in between. The CDR3 sequence is 13 residues long. TCRdb's copy holds only in-frame clones and misses some; the assay was immunoSEQ multiplex PCR. The table records millions of clones, approximately 93% of them present only once. This receptor was taken from a man aged 18-30 years in good health. Some clones in this sample may be carry-over from other donors' samples. The sequenced material came from naive CD4+ T cells from PBMCs. Subset denoted: CD45RA+ positively selected. The chain combines TRBV18 with TRBJ1-1, with no clear D. CDR3 bases: TGTGCCAGCTCACCCTCGGGTCTCACTGAAGCTTTCTTT. Translation: CASSPSGLTEAFF.